The sequence of this T cell receptor beta chain was determined in a study of blood T cells in healthy people across ages. The use of a sample-barcoded 5' primer and a J-beta primer mix characterized a second PCR of roughly 7 to 12 cycles. TCRdb passed the 5' RACE reads through MiXCR, listing each CDR3 protein once. The sample consists of 1.5 million or so distinct CDR3 sequences, approximately 40% of them appearing once. Per individual sample, total RNA of at least 5 micrograms was extracted. Trimming shortened V by 8 bases and J by 4 bases, and 18 bases separated the two germline ends. CDR3 length equals 14 residues. The germline V gene encodes CDR1 MNHNS and CDR2 SASEGT.

The sequence was obtained from a woman aged 18 to 35 in good health. The chain employs TRBV6-1 and TRBJ2-7; weak D call: TRBD1 (6 bases). The sequenced sample consisted of blood. The DNA of the CDR3 is TGTGCCAGCTCGGGAACAGGGAATGGTTACGAGCAGTACTTC. Amino acid sequence: CASSGTGNGYEQYF.